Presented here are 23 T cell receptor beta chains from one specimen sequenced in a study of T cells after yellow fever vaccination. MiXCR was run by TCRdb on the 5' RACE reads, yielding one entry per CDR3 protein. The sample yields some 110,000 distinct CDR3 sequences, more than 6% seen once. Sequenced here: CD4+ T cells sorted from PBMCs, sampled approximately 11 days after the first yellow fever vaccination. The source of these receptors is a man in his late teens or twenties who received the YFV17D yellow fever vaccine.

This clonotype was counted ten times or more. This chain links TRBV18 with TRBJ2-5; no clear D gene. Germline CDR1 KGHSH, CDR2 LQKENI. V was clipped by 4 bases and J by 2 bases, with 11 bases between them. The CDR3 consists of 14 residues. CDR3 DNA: TGTGCCAGCTCACAACTGGACGTTCAAGAGACCCAGTACTTC. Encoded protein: CASSQLDVQETQYF.

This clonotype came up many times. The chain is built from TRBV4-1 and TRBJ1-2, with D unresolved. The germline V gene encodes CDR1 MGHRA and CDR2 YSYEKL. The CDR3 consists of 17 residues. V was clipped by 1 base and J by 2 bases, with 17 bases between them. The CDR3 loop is CASSQAAGGPWNYGYTF. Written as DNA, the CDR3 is TGCGCCAGCAGCCAAGCAGCGGGAGGACCTTGGAACTATGGCTACACCTTC.

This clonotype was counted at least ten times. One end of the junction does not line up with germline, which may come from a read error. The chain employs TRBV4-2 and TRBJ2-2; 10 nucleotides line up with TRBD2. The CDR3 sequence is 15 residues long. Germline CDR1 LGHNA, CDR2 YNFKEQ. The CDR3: CASGQGLADTGELFF. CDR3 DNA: TGTGCCAGCGGCCAAGGACTAGCGGACACCGGGGAGCTGTTTTTT.

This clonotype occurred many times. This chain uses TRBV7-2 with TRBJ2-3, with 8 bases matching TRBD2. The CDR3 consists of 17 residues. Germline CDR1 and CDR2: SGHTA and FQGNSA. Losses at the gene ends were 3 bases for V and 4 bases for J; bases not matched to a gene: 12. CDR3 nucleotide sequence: TGTGCCAGCAGCTTCCTCTCCAGCGGGGGAAGGTCAGATACGCAGTATTTT. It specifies CASSFLSSGGRSDTQYF.

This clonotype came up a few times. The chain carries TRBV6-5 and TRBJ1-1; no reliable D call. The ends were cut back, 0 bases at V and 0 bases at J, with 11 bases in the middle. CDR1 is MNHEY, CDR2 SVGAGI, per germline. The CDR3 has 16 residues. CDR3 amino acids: CASSYSITSMNTEAFF. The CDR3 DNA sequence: TGTGCCAGCAGTTACTCGATCACCAGTATGAACACTGAAGCTTTCTTT.

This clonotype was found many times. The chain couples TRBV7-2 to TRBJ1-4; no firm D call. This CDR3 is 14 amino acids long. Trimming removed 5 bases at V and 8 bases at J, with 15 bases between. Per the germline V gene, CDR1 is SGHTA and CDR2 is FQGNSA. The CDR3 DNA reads TGTGCCAGCAGCCCGACGCAAACAGCAGAAAAACTGTTTTTT. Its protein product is CASSPTQTAEKLFF.

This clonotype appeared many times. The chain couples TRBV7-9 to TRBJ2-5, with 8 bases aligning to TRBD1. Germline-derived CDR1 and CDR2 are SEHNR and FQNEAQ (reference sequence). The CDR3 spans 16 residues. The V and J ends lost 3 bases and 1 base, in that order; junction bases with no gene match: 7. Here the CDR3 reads CASSFRTGSRQETQYF. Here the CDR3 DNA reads TGTGCCAGCAGCTTTCGGACAGGGTCTCGCCAAGAGACCCAGTACTTC.

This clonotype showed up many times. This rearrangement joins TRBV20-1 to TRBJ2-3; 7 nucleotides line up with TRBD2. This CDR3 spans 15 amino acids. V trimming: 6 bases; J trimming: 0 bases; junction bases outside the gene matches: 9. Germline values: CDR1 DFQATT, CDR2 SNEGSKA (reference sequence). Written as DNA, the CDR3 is TGCAGTGCCAAGCTCGGGACTATAAGCACAGATACGCAGTATTTT. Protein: CSAKLGTISTDTQYF.

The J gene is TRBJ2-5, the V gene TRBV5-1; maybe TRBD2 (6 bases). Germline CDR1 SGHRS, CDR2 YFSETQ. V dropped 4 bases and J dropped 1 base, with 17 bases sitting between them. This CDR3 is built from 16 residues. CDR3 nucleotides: TGCGCCAGCAGCCCGGACGGGCGCGGGGCCCAAGAGACCCAGTACTTC. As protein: CASSPDGRGAQETQYF.

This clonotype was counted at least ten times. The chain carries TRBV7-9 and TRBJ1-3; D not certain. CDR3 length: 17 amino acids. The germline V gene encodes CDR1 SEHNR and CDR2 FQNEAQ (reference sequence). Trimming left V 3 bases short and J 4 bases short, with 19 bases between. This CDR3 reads CASSLNRLRILGNTIYF. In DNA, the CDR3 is TGTGCCAGCAGCTTGAATAGGCTGAGAATTCTGGGAAACACCATATATTTT.

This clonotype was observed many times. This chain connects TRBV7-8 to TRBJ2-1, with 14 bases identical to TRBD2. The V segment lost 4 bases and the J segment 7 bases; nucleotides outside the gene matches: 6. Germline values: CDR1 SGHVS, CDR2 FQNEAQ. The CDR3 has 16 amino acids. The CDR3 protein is CASSSGTSGGTNEQFF. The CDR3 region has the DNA TGTGCCAGCAGCTCAGGGACTAGCGGGGGAACAAATGAGCAGTTCTTC.

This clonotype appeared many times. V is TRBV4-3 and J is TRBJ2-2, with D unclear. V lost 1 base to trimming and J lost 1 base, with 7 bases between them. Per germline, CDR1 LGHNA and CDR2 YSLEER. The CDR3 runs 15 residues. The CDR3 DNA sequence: TGCGCCAGCAGCCAAGCTGTCGGGAACACCGGGGAGCTGTTTTTT. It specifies CASSQAVGNTGELFF.

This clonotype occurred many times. CDR3 region: CASSLVSLSSRNEQFF. CDR3 nucleotides: TGTGCCAGCAGCCTCGTTAGCTTGAGTTCCCGCAATGAGCAGTTCTTC. V is TRBV7-2 and J is TRBJ2-1, with D uncertain. The CDR3 runs 16 residues. Germline V gene data show CDR1 as SGHTA and CDR2 as FQGNSA. V was clipped by 5 bases and J by 6 bases, with 20 bases between them.

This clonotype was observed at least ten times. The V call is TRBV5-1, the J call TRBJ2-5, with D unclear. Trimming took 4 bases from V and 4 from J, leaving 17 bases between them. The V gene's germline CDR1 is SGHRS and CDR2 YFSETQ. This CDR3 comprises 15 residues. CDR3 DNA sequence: TGCGCCAGCAGCCCGTCAGCTCACCCCCCAGAGACCCAGTACTTC. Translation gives CASSPSAHPPETQYF.

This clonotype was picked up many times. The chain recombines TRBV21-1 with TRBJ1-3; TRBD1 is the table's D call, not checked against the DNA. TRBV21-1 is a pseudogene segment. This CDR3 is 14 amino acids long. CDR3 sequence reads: CASDCPYSGNTIYF. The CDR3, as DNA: TGTGCCAGCGATTGCCCCTACTCTGGAAACACCATATATTTT.

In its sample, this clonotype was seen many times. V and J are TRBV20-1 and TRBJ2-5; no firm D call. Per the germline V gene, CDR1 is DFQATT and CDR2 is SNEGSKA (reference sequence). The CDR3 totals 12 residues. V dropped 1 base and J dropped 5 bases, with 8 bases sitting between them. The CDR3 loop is CSARVQPETQYF. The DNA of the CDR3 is TGCAGTGCTAGAGTCCAACCGGAGACCCAGTACTTC.

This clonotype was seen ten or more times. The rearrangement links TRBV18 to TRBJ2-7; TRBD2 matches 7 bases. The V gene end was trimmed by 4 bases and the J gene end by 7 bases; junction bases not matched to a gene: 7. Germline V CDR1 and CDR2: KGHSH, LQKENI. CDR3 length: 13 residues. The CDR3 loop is CASSRGGTGEQYF. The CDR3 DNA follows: TGTGCCAGCTCACGGGGGGGGACGGGAGAGCAGTACTTC.

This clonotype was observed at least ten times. CDR3 coding DNA: TGTGCCAGCGGTCTCCCAACGAGGGTGATCGGCAATCAGCCCCAGCATTTT. Its protein is CASGLPTRVIGNQPQHF. The V gene is TRBV14, the J gene TRBJ1-5, with D uncertain. Germline assignment: CDR1 SGHDN and CDR2 FVKESK. This CDR3 contains 17 residues. V was clipped by 8 bases and J by 2 bases, with 22 bases between them.

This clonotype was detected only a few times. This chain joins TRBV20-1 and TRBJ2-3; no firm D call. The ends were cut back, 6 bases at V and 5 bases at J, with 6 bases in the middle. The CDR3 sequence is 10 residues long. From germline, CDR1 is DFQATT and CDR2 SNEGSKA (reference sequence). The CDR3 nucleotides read TGCAGTGCCCAACGAGATACGCAGTATTTT. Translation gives CSAQRDTQYF.

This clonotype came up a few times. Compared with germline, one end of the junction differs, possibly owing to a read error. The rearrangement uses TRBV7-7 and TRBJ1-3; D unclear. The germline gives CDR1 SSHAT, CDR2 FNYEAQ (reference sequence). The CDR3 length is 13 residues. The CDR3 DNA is TGTGCTAGCAGCGACGGGGCTGGAAACACCATATATTTT. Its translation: CASSDGAGNTIYF.

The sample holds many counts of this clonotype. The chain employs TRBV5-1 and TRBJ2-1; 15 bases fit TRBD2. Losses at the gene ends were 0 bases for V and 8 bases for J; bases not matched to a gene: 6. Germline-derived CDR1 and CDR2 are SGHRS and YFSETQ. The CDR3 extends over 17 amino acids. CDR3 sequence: CASSLGTSGGAIDEQFF. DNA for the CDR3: TGCGCCAGCAGCTTGGGGACTAGCGGGGGGGCCATCGATGAGCAGTTCTTC.

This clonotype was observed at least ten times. In DNA form, the CDR3 reads TGTGCCAGCAGCAGGACTAGCGGAGGGTCCTACAATGAGCAGTTCTTC. Translation gives CASSRTSGGSYNEQFF. V gene TRBV11-2 combines with J gene TRBJ2-1, with 10 bases identical to TRBD2. CDR3 size: 16 residues. From germline, CDR1 is SGHAT and CDR2 FQNNGV. Trimming removed 5 bases from V and 1 base from J; junction bases left unmatched: 5.

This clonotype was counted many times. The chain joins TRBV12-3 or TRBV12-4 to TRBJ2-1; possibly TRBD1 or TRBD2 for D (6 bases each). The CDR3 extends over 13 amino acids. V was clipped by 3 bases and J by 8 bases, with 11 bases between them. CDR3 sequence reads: CASSFTRGDEQFF. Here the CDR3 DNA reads TGTGCCAGCAGTTTTACGAGGGGGGATGAGCAGTTCTTC.